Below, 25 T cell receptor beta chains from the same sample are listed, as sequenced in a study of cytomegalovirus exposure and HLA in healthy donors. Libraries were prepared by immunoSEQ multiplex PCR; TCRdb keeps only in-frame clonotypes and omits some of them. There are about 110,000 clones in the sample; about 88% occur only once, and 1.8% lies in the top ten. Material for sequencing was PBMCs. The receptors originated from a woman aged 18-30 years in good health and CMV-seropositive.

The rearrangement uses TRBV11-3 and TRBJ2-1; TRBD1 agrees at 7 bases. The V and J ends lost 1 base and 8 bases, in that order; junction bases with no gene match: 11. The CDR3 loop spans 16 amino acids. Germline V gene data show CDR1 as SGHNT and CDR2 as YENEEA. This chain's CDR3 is CASSLGRGTGQDEQFF. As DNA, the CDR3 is TGTGCCAGCAGCTTAGGTCGTGGTACCGGACAGGATGAGCAGTTCTTC.

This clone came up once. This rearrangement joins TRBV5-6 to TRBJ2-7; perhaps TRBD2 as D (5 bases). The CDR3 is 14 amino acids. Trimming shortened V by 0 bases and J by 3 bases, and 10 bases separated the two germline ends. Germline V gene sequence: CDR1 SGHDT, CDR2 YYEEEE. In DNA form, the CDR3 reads TGTGCCAGCAGCTTGGGGACTCTAGGCTACGAGCAGTACTTC. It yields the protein CASSLGTLGYEQYF. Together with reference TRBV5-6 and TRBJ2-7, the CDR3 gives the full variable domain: DAGVTQSPTHLIKTRGQQVTLRCSPKSGHDTVSWYQQALGQGPQFIFQYYEEEERQRGNFPDRFSGHQFPNYSSELNVNALLLGDSALYLCASSLGTLGYEQYFGPGTRLTVT.

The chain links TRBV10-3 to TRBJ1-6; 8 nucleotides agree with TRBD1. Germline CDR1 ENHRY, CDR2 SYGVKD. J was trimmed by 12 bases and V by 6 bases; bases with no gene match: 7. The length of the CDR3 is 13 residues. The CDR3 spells CAISGQGAGPLHF. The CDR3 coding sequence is TGTGCCATCAGCGGACAGGGCGCGGGACCCCTCCACTTT.

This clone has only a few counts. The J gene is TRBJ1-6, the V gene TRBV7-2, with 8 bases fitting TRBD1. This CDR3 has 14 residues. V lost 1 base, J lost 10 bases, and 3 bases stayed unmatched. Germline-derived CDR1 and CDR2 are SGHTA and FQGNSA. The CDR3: CASSLGTGSSPLHF. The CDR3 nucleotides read TGTGCCAGCAGCTTAGGGACAGGGAGCTCACCCCTCCACTTT.

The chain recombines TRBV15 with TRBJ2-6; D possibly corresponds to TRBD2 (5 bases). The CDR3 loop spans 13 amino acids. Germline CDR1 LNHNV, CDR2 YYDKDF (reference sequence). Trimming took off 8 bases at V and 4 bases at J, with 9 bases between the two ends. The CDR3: CATWERGANVLTF. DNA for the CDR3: TGTGCCACCTGGGAGCGCGGGGCCAACGTCCTGACTTTC.

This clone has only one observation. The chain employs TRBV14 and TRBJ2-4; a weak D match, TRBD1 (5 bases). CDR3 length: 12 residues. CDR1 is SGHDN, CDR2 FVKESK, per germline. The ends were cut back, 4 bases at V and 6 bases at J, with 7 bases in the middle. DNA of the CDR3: TGTGCCAGCAGCCCCGACAGAAACATTCAGTACTTC. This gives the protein CASSPDRNIQYF.

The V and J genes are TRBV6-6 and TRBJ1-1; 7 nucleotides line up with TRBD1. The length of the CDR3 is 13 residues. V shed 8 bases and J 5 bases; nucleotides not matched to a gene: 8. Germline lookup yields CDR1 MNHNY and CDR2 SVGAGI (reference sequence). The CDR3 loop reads CASPTQGGTEAFF. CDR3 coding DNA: TGTGCCAGCCCCACTCAGGGGGGAACTGAAGCTTTCTTT.

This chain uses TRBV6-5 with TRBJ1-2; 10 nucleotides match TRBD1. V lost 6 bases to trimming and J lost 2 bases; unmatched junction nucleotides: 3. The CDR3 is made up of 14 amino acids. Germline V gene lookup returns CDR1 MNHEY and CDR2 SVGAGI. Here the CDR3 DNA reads TGTGCCAGCAGAAGGGACAGGGGAAACTATGGCTACACCTTC. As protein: CASRRDRGNYGYTF.

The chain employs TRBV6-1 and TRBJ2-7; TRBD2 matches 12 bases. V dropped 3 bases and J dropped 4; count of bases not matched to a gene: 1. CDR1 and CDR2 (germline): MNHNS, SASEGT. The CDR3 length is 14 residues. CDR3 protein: CASSDLAGGYEQYV. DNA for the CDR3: TGTGCCAGCAGTGACCTAGCGGGGGGGTACGAGCAGTACGTC.

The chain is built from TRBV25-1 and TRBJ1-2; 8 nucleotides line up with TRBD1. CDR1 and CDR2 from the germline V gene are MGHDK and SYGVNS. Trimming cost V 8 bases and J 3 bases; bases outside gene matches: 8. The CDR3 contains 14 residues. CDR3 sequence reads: CASGDQGAYYGYTF. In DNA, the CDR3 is TGTGCCAGCGGGGATCAGGGGGCGTACTATGGCTACACCTTC.

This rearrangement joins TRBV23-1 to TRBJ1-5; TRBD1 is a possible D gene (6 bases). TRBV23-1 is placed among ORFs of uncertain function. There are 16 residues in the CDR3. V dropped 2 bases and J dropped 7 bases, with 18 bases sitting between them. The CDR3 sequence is CASSQNHRVANQPQHF. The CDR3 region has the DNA TGCGCCAGCAGTCAAAATCACAGGGTAGCTAACCAGCCCCAGCATTTT.

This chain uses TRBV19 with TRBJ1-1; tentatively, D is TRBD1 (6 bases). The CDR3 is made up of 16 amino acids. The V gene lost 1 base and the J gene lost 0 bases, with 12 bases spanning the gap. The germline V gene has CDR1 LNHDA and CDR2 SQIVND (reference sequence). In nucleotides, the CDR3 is TGTGCCAGTAGTATAGGAGGGGGATTCCTGAACACTGAAGCTTTCTTT. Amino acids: CASSIGGGFLNTEAFF.

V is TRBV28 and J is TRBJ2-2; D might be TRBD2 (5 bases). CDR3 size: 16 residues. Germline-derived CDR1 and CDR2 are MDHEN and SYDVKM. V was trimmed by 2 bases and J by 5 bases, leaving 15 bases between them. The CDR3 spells CASSLPWVRGTGELFF. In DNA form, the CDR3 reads TGTGCCAGCAGTTTACCCTGGGTCCGGGGAACCGGGGAGCTGTTTTTT.

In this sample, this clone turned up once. CDR3 loop: CASSQDLVMGGASYEQYF. CDR3 nucleotides: TGCGCCAGCAGCCAAGATCTCGTGATGGGCGGGGCCTCCTACGAGCAGTACTTC. The chain couples TRBV4-1 to TRBJ2-7, with D tentatively TRBD2 (6 bases). The CDR3 is made up of 18 amino acids. Trimming took off 0 bases at V and 0 bases at J, with 18 bases between the two ends. Germline CDR1 and CDR2: MGHRA and YSYEKL.

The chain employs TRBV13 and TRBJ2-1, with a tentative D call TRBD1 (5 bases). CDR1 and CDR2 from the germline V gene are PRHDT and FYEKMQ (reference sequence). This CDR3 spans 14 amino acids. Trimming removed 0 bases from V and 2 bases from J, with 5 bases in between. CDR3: CASSLGTAYNEQFF. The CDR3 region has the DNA TGTGCCAGCAGCTTAGGGACAGCCTACAATGAGCAGTTCTTC. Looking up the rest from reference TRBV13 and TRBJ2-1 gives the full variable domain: AAGVIQSPRHLIKEKRETATLKCYPIPRHDTVYWYQQGPGQDPQFLISFYEKMQSDKGSIPDRFSAQQFSDYHSELNMSSLELGDSALYFCASSLGTAYNEQFFGPGTRLTVL.

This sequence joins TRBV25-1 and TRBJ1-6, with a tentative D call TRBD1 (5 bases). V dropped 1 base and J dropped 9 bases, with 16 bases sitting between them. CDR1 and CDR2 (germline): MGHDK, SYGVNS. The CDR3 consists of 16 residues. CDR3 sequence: CASSESPGITGSPLHF. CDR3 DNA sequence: TGTGCCAGCAGTGAATCGCCTGGTATAACAGGTTCACCCCTCCACTTT.

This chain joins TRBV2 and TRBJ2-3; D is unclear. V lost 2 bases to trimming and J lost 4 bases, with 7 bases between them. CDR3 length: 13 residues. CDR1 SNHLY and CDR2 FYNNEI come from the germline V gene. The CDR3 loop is CASSENPADTQYF. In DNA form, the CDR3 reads TGTGCCAGCAGTGAAAATCCGGCAGATACGCAGTATTTT.

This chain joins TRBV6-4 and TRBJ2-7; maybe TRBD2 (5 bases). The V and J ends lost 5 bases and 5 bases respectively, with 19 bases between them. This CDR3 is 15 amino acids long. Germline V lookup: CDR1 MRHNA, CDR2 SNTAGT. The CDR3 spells CASSIPGTLGDEQYV. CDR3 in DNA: TGTGCCAGCAGTATTCCCGGCACCTTGGGAGACGAGCAGTACGTC.

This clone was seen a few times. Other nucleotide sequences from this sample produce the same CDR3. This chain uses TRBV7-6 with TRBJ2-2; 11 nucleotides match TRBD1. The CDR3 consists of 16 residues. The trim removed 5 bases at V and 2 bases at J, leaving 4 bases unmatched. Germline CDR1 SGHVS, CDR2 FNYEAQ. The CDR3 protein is CASSQGQGANTGELFF. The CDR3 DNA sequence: TGTGCCAGCAGCCAAGGACAGGGGGCAAACACCGGGGAGCTGTTTTTT.

The CDR3, as DNA: TGTGCCAGTAGTATATCCGCGGGGGATATCTACTATGGCTACACCTTC. Encoded protein: CASSISAGDIYYGYTF. V and J are TRBV19 and TRBJ1-2, with D possibly matching TRBD1 (5 bases). The CDR3 is made up of 16 amino acids. Germline CDR1 LNHDA, CDR2 SQIVND (reference sequence). Trimming cost V 2 bases and J 3 bases, with 16 bases left between them.

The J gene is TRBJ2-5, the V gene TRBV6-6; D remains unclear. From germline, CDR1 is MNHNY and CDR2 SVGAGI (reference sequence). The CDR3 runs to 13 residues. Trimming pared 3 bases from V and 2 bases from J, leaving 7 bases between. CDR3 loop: CASSYGEQETQYF. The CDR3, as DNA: TGTGCCAGCAGTTATGGAGAACAAGAGACCCAGTACTTC.

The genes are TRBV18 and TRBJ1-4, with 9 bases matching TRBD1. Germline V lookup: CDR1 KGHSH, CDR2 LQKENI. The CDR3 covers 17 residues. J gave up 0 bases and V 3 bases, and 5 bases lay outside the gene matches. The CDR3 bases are TGTGCCAGCTCACCCGGACAGGGGATAACAACTAATGAAAAACTGTTTTTT. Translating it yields CASSPGQGITTNEKLFF.

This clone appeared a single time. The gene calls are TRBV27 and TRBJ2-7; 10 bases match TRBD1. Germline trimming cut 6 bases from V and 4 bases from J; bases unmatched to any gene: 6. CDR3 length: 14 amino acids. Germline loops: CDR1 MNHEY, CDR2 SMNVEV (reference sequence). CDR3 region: CASRRTGGVYEQYV. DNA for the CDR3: TGTGCCAGCAGGCGGACAGGGGGGGTATACGAGCAGTACGTC.

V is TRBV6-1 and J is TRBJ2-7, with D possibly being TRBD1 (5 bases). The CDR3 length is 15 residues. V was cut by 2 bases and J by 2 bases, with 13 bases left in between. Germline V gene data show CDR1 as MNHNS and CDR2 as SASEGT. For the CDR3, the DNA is TGTGCCAGCAGTGAATCTCCCAGGGTGACCTACGAGCAGTACGTC. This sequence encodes CASSESPRVTYEQYV.

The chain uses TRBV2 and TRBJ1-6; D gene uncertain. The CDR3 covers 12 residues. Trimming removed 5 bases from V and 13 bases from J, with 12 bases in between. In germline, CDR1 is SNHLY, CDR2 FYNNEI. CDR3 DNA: TGTGCCAGCAGTAGGACTCTACTTCCCCTCCACTTT. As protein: CASSRTLLPLHF.